This T cell receptor beta chain was sequenced during a study of T cell responses to AZD1222 COVID-19 vaccine. Study outcomes and limitations: Just six people given AZD1222 tested seropositive at baseline. Repertoires were obtained only post-peak T cell response. It should be noted that donors were predominantly white British and more often female, and clonal diversity was possibly underestimated.

Using immunoSEQ multiplex PCR, the repertoire was profiled, and TCRdb retains in-frame clones only, with some absent. The repertoire holds 110,000 to 150,000 clones, 75% to 90% seen once, with roughly 1.7% in the top ten. CDR3 size: 15 residues. The V gene lost 2 bases and the J gene lost 5 bases, with 10 bases spanning the gap. Germline CDR1 MDHEN, CDR2 SYDVKM. Comment on this clone: What it binds is not known.

The source was peripheral blood, collected on day 0 of AZD1222 vaccination. This sequence originates from an adult in good health. The chain combines TRBV28 with TRBJ1-6; maybe TRBD1 (5 bases). CDR3 loop: CASSLAGTNNSPLHF. The DNA for the CDR3 is TGTGCCAGCAGTTTAGCAGGGACGAATAATTCACCCCTCCACTTT.